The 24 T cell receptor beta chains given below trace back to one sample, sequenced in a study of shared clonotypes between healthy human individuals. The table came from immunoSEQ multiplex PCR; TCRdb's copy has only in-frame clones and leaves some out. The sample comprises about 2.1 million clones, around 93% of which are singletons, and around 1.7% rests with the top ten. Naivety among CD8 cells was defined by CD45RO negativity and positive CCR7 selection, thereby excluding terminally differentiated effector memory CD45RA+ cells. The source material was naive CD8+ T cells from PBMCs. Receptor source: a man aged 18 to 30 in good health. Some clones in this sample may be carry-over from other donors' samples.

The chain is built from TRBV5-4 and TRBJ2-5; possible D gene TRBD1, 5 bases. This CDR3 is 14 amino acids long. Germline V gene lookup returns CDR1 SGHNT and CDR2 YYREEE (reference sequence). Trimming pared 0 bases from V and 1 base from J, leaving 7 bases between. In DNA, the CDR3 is TGTGCCAGCAGCTTGGGTGGGGCCCAAGAGACCCAGTACTTC. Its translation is CASSLGGAQETQYF. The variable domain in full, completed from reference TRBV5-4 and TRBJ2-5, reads ETGVTQSPTHLIKTRGQQVTLRCSSQSGHNTVSWYQQALGQGPQFIFQYYREEENGRGNFPPRFSGLQFPNYSSELNVNALELDDSALYLCASSLGGAQETQYFGPGTRLLVL.

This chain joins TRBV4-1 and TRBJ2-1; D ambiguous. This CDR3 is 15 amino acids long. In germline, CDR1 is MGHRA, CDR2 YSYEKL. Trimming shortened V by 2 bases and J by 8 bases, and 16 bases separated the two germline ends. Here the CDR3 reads CASSQLTHDTHEQFF. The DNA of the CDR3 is TGCGCCAGCAGCCAACTAACCCACGATACCCATGAGCAGTTCTTC.

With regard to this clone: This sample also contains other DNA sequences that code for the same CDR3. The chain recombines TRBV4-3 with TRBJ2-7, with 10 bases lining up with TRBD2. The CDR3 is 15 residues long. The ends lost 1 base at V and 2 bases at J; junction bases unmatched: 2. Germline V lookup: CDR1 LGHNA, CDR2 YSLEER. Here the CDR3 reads CASSQGLAGAYEQYF. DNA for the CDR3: TGCGCCAGCAGCCAAGGCCTAGCGGGGGCCTACGAGCAGTACTTC.

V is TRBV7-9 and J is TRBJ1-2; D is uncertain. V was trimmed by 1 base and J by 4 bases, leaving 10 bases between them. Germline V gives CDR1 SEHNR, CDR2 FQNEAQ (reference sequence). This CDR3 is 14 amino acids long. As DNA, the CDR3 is TGTGCCAGCAGCTTAGACCTTCAGCTCTATGGCTACACCTTC. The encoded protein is CASSLDLQLYGYTF.

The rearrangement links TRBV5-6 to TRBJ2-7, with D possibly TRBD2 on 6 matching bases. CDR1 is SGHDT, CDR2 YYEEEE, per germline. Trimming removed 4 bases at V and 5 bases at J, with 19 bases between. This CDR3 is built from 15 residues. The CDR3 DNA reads TGTGCCAGCAGCGAGAGATCCGGGAGAAGTAACGAGCAGTACTTC. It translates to CASSERSGRSNEQYF.

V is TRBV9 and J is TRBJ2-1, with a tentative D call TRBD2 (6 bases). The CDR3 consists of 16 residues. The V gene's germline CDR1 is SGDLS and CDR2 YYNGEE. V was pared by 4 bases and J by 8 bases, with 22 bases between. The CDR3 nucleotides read TGTGCCAGCAGCCCCCACCCCGGGACTGACCTCGATGAGCAGTTCTTC. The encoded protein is CASSPHPGTDLDEQFF.

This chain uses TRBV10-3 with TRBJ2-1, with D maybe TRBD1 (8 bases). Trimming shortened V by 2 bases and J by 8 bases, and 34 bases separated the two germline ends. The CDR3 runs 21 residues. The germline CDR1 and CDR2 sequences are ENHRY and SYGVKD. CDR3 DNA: TGTGCCATCAGTGAGCCGAGCAGCGGGACAGGCCCTACAATAGGATGGTATGAGCAGTTCTTC. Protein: CAISEPSSGTGPTIGWYEQFF.

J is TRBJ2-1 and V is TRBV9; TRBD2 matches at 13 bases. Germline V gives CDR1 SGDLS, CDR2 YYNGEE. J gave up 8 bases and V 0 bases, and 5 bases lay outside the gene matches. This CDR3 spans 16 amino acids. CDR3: CASSVGTSGRAHEQFF. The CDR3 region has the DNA TGTGCCAGCAGCGTAGGTACTAGCGGGAGGGCCCATGAGCAGTTCTTC.

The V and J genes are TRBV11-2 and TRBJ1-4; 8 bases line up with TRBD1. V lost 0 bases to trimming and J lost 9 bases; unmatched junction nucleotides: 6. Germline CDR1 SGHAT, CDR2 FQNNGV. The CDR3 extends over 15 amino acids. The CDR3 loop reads CASSLDPRTGKKLFF. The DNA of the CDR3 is TGTGCCAGCAGCTTAGACCCCCGGACAGGGAAAAAACTGTTTTTT.

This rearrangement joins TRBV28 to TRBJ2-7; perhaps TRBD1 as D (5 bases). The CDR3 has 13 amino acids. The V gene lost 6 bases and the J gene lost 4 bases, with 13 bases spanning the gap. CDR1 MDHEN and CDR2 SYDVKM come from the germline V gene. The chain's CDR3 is CASSDSQRYEQYF. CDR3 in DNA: TGTGCCAGCAGCGACAGTCAACGGTACGAGCAGTACTTC. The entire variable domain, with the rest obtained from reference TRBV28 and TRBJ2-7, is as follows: DVKVTQSSRYLVKRTGEKVFLECVQDMDHENMFWYRQDPGLGLRLIYFSYDVKMKEKGDIPEGYSVSREKKERFSLILESASTNQTSMYLCASSDSQRYEQYFGPGTRLTVT.

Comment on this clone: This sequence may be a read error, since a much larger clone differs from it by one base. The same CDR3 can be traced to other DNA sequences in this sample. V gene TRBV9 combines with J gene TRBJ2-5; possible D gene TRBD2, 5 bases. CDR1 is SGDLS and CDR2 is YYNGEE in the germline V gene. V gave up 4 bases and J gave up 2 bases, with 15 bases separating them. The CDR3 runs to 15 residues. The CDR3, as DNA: TGTGCCAGCAGCTTCCGAGACTACCTTCAAGAGACCCAGTACTTC. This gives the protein CASSFRDYLQETQYF.

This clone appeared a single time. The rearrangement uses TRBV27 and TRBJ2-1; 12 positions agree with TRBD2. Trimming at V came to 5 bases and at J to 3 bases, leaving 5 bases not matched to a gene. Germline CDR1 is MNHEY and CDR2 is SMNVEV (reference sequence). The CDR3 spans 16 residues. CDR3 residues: CASSPEGLAGYNEQFF. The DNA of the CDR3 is TGTGCCAGCAGTCCGGAGGGACTAGCGGGCTACAATGAGCAGTTCTTC.

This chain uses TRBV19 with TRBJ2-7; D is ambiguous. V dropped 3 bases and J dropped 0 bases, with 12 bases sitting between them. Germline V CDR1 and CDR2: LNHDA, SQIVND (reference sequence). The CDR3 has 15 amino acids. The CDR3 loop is CASSIGRGDSYEQYF. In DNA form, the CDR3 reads TGTGCCAGTAGTATCGGGCGTGGAGACTCCTACGAGCAGTACTTC. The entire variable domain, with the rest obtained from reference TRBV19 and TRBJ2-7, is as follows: DGGITQSPKYLFRKEGQNVTLSCEQNLNHDAMYWYRQDPGQGLRLIYYSQIVNDFQKGDIAEGYSVSREKKESFPLTVTSAQKNPTAFYLCASSIGRGDSYEQYFGPGTRLTVT.

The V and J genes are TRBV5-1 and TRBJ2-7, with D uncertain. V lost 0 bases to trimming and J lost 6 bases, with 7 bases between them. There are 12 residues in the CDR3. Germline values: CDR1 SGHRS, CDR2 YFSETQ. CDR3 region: CASSLGRLEQYF. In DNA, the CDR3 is TGCGCCAGCAGCTTGGGTCGACTCGAGCAGTACTTC.

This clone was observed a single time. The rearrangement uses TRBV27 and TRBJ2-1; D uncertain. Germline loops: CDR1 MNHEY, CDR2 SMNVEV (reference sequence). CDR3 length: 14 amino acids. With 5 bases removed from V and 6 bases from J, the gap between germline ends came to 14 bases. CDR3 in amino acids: CASSIYTRINEQFF. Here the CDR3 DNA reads TGTGCCAGCAGTATCTATACCCGGATCAATGAGCAGTTCTTC.

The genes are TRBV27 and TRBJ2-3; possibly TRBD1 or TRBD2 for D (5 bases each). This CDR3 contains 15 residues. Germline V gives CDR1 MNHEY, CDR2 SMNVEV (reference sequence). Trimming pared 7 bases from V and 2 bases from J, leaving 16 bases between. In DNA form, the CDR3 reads TGTGCCAGCACCTACACCGGGGCCGCCACAGATACGCAGTATTTT. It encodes CASTYTGAATDTQYF.

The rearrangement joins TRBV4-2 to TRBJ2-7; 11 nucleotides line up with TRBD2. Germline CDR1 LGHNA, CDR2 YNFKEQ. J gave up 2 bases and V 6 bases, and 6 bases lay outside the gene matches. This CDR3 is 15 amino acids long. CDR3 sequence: CASSAGTSGTYEQYF. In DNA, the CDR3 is TGTGCCAGCAGTGCCGGGACTAGCGGAACCTACGAGCAGTACTTC.

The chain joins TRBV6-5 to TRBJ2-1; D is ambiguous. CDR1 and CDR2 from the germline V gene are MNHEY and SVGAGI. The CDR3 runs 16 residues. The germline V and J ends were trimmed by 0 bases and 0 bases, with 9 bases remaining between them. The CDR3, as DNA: TGTGCCAGCAGTTACTCGACACCGAGCTCCTACAATGAGCAGTTCTTC. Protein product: CASSYSTPSSYNEQFF.

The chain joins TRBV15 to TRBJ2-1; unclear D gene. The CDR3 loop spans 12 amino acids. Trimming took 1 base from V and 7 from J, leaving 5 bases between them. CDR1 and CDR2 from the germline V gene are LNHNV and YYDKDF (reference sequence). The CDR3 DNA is TGTGCCACCAGCAGAGTATCAAATGAGCAGTTCTTC. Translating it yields CATSRVSNEQFF. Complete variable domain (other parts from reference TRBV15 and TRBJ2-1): DAMVIQNPRYQVTQFGKPVTLSCSQTLNHNVMYWYQQKSSQAPKLLFHYYDKDFNNEADTPDNFQSRRPNTSFCFLDIRSPGLGDTAMYLCATSRVSNEQFFGPGTRLTVL.

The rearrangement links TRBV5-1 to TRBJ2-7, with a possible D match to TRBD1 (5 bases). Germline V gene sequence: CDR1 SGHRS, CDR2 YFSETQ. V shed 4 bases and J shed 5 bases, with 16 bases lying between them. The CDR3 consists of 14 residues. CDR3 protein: CASSADPTEDEQYF. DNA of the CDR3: TGCGCCAGCAGCGCGGACCCGACAGAAGACGAGCAGTACTTC.

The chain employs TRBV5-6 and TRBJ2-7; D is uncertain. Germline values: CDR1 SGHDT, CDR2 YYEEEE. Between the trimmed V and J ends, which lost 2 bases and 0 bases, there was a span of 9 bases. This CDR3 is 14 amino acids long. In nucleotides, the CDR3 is TGTGCCAGCAGCTTCCTAGGGCCCTCCTACGAGCAGTACTTC. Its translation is CASSFLGPSYEQYF.

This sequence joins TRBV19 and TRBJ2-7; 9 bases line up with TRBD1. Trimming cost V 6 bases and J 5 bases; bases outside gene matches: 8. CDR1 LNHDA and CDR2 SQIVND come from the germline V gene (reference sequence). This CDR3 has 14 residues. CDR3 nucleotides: TGTGCCAGTAGCGGGACAGGGTGGTTCCACGAGCAGTACTTC. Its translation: CASSGTGWFHEQYF.

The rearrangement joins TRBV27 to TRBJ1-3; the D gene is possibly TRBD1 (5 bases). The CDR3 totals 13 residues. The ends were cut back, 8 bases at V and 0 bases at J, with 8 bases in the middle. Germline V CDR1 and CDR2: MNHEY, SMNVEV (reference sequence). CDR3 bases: TGTGCCAGCGGGGACCGCTCTGGAAACACCATATATTTT. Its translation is CASGDRSGNTIYF.

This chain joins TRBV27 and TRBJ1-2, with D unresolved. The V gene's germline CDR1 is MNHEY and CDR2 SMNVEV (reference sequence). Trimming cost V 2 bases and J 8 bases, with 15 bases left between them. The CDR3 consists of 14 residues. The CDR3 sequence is CASSLGPATVGYTF. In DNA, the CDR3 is TGTGCCAGCAGTTTAGGGCCGGCTACGGTAGGCTACACCTTC.